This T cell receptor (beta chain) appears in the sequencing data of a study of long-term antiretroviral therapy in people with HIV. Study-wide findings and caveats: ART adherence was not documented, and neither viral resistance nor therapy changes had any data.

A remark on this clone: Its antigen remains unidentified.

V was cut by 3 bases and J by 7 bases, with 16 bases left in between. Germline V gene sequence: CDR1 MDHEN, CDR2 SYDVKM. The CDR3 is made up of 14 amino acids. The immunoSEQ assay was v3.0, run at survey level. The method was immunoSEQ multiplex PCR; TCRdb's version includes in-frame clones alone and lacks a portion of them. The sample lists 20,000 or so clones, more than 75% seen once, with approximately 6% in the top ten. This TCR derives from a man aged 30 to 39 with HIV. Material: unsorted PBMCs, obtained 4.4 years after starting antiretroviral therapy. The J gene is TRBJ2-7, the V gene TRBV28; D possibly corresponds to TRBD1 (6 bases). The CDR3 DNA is TGTGCCAGCAGTTTCCAGGGGCGCCTTGGTGAGCAGTACTTC. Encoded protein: CASSFQGRLGEQYF.